Listed below are T cell receptor beta chains from one sample, sequenced in a study of molecular identifiers for immune sequencing clone quantification. TCRdb re-derived calls from the PCR reads in MiXCR, one entry per CDR3 protein. Of 38,000 or so distinct CDR3 sequences in the sample, about 18% were seen once. Sequenced sample: naive CD8+ T cells from blood, with Jurkat cell RNA spiked in. The receptors come from a human donor in good health. Some libraries in this study had Jurkat cell RNA spiked in. The CDR3 runs from the conserved cysteine through the conserved F or W. A D gene is named only where the DNA matches it firmly. Not every row has a clone size; where given, it reads once, few, many or a size class.

d_call	clone_size	j_call	v_call	cdr3_nt	cdr3_aa
.	many	TRBJ2-6	TRBV13	TGTGCCAGCAGCTTAGGGCGTCCATCTGGGGCCAACGTCCTGACTTTC	CASSLGRPSGANVLTF
TRBD2	many	TRBJ2-1	TRBV7-2	TGTGCCAGCAGCCTCTCGGGGACTAGCGCCACCTGGGATGAGCAGTTCTTC	CASSLSGTSATWDEQFF
.	many	TRBJ2-1	TRBV20-1	TGCAGTGCTAGAGCGGGGGAGGGCAGGGGCACTAACAATGAGCAGTTCTTC	CSARAGEGRGTNNEQFF
.	.	TRBJ2-3	TRBV10-3	TGTGCCATCAGGGGGCGGGGTAGCACAGATACGCAGTATTTT	CAIRGRGSTDTQYF
TRBD2	few	TRBJ2-2	TRBV29-1	TGCAGCGTTGAAGGGACTAGCGGGATATGGGGAGACACCGGGGAGCTGTTTTTT	CSVEGTSGIWGDTGELFF
TRBD1	.	TRBJ2-1	TRBV5-6	TGTGCCAGCAGCTTCGGGACAGGGGTAAACAATGAGCAGTTCTTC	CASSFGTGVNNEQFF
TRBD1	.	TRBJ2-1	TRBV14	TGTGCCAGCAGCCAATTTTTGACAGGGCCCTACAATGAGCAGTTCTTC	CASSQFLTGPYNEQFF
TRBD2	many	TRBJ2-1	TRBV7-2	TGTGCCAGCAGCCGGACTAGCACGCGGTCGGAGCAGTTCTTC	CASSRTSTRSEQFF
TRBD1	.	TRBJ1-4	TRBV20-1	TGCAGTGCACAACGGGACAGGGTGGAGACTAATGAAAAACTGTTTTTT	CSAQRDRVETNEKLFF
.	many	TRBJ2-1	TRBV7-2	TGTGCCAGCATCCGGGATGGGAAGCAGTTCTTC	CASIRDGKQFF
TRBD2	many	TRBJ2-4	TRBV12-3/TRBV12-4	TGTGCCAGCAGTTTTAGCGGGAGGTTGAACATTCAGTACTTC	CASSFSGRLNIQYF
.	.	TRBJ2-5	TRBV27	TGTGCCAGCAGTTTCTCCAACCAGCAGACCCAGTACTTC	CASSFSNQQTQYF
.	.	TRBJ2-3	TRBV20-1	TGCAGTGCTGAGGGGGATTCTTCTTCAACGCAGTATTTT	CSAEGDSSSTQYF